Given below is one TCR beta chain in context. Its antigen is still unknown. Mismatch with germline at one junction end may stem from a read error. This sample is part of a study of blood T cells in healthy people across ages. Overall study findings and caveats: Per million T cells, TCR beta diversity dropped roughly linearly as age increased.

The second PCR ran roughly 6 to 11 cycles with a sample-barcoded 5' primer and J-beta primers. TCRdb called the 5' RACE reads again in MiXCR, with one record for every CDR3 protein. The table includes about 1.6 million distinct CDR3 sequences, about 35% detected once. The TCR sequence derives from a woman aged 25 to 39 in good health. Sequenced input: blood.

CDR3 bases: TGTGCCAGCAGCCTGGGACAGGGGGCGAATTCACCCCCCCACTTT. Its translation is CASSLGQGANSPPHF. V is TRBV3-1 and J is TRBJ1-6; 12 bases line up with TRBD1. The CDR3 has 15 amino acids. Germline values: CDR1 LGHDT, CDR2 YNNKEL (reference sequence).